Presented here are 28 T cell receptor beta chains from one specimen sequenced in a study of metastatic and nonmetastatic thyroid tumors (dated by TCRdb to about 2020). Libraries were constructed by PCR. Sequencing was performed on an Illumina HiSeq 4000. TCRdb's own reprocessing of the public reads used fastp at Q25 and MiXCR and kept productive beta chains. The sample has approximately 17,000 clones on record, 16% of them singletons. The top ten constitute less than 20% of the sample. None of the patients had been given any treatment before thyroid surgery. The sample consisted of blood. Receptor source: a male donor with papillary thyroid cancer or a benign thyroid nodule (not recorded which). Some clones in this sample may be carry-over from other donors' samples.

In this sample, this clone turned up many times. V usage is TRBV18 and J usage is TRBJ1-1, with unresolved D. V gave up 3 bases and J gave up 1 base, with 12 bases separating them. The germline V gene has CDR1 KGHSH and CDR2 LQKENI. This CDR3 has 15 residues. Written as DNA, the CDR3 is TGTGCCAGCTCACCTACTATAGGGAGGAACACTGAAGCTTTCTTT. Translated, it gives CASSPTIGRNTEAFF.

Of note for this clone: A much larger clone sits a single nucleotide away, making a read error possible. The genes are TRBV19 and TRBJ2-2, with a weak D call TRBD2 (6 bases). This CDR3 has 13 residues. Germline lookup yields CDR1 LNHDA and CDR2 SQIVND (reference sequence). The CDR3 protein is CASSMGRGGELSF. DNA for the CDR3: TGTGCCAGTAGTATGGGTCGGGGCGGGGAGTTGTCTTTT.

This clone was found many times. J is TRBJ2-7 and V is TRBV6-6, with D maybe TRBD2 (5 bases). V dropped 0 bases and J dropped 5 bases, with 11 bases sitting between them. CDR1 MNHNY and CDR2 SVGAGI come from the germline V gene (reference sequence). The CDR3 sequence is 14 residues long. The CDR3, as DNA: TGTGCCAGCAGTTACTCGCCGGGAAGGGACGAGCAGTACTTC. Protein product: CASSYSPGRDEQYF.

A few counts support this clone. This chain links TRBV6-2 or TRBV6-3 with TRBJ2-7, with TRBD2 matching over 9 bases. Unmatched junction bases numbered 11, after V lost 4 bases and J lost 4 bases. Germline V CDR1 and CDR2: MNHEY, SVGEGT. The length of the CDR3 is 16 residues. CDR3 residues: CASSSFISGSDYEQYF. The CDR3, as DNA: TGTGCCAGCAGTTCATTTATTAGCGGGAGCGATTACGAGCAGTACTTC.

In this sample, this clone is medium-sized. The genes are TRBV4-1 and TRBJ1-2; TRBD1 agrees at 9 bases. This CDR3 comprises 15 residues. Germline CDR1 MGHRA, CDR2 YSYEKL. V trimming: 7 bases; J trimming: 2 bases; junction bases outside the gene matches: 8. DNA of the CDR3: TGCGCCAGCAACTCACCGGGACAGGGCAACTATGGCTACACCTTC. This translates into CASNSPGQGNYGYTF.

The chain combines TRBV18 with TRBJ2-7, with 11 bases that match TRBD1. Germline V gene data show CDR1 as KGHSH and CDR2 as LQKENI. V shed 2 bases, J shed 2 bases, and the junction held 2 bases outside the gene matches. This CDR3 is built from 15 residues. The CDR3 coding sequence is TGTGCCAGCTCACCAGGACAGGGGGCACCCTACGAGCAGTACTTC. Its translation: CASSPGQGAPYEQYF.

Judged by abundance, this clone is medium-sized. J is TRBJ1-1 and V is TRBV4-3; D is unresolved. The CDR3 consists of 14 residues. The germline V gene has CDR1 LGHNA and CDR2 YSLEER. Between the trimmed V and J ends, which lost 0 bases and 7 bases, there was a span of 12 bases. The CDR3 nucleotides read TGCGCCAGCAGCCAAGAGAGACGGCGTGGTGAAGCTTTCTTT. Amino acid sequence: CASSQERRRGEAFF.

The chain uses TRBV4-1 and TRBJ2-7; D is possibly TRBD1 (6 bases). The CDR3 spans 14 residues. V gave up 6 bases and J gave up 1 base, with 13 bases separating them. Germline V CDR1 and CDR2: MGHRA, YSYEKL. The CDR3 coding sequence is TGCGCCAGCAGTCCGGGACAAGGTTCCTACGAGCAGTACTTC. Protein product: CASSPGQGSYEQYF.

This clone was detected ten times or more. The chain has TRBV5-1 and TRBJ1-3; D gene unclear. Germline loops: CDR1 SGHRS, CDR2 YFSETQ. The CDR3 length is 14 residues. Deletions cut 1 base from V and 9 bases from J, with 14 bases between. This CDR3 is CASSLSWNSGTIYF. CDR3 nucleotides: TGCGCCAGCAGCTTGTCATGGAATAGTGGCACCATATATTTT. Based on the CDR3 plus reference TRBV5-1 and TRBJ1-3, the full variable domain is KAGVTQTPRYLIKTRGQQVTLSCSPISGHRSVSWYQQTPGQGLQFLFEYFSETQRNKGNFPGRFSGRQFSNSRSEMNVSTLELGDSALYLCASSLSWNSGTIYFGEGSWLTVV.

This clone occurred many times. The chain is built from TRBV12-3 or TRBV12-4 and TRBJ1-4; D is possibly TRBD1 (6 bases). The V end was cut by 3 bases, the J end by 7 bases, with 15 bases between. The CDR3 is 15 residues long. The CDR3, as DNA: TGTGCCAGCAGTTTTGGCAGGGGCAGGAGTGAAAAACTGTTTTTT. Protein sequence: CASSFGRGRSEKLFF.

This clone is medium-sized (0.01 to 0.1%) by share. The chain uses TRBV28 and TRBJ2-4; TRBD1 agrees at 8 bases. The trim removed 5 bases at V and 1 base at J, leaving 7 bases unmatched. CDR3 length: 16 amino acids. Germline V CDR1 and CDR2: MDHEN, SYDVKM. The CDR3 here is CASSPPDRVAKNIQYF. The CDR3 DNA sequence: TGTGCCAGCAGTCCCCCGGACAGGGTTGCCAAAAACATTCAGTACTTC.

This clone was seen only a few times. It may be a read error: a sequence one base away is much more abundant. The chain couples TRBV3-1 to TRBJ2-6; D call uncertain. V was cut by 8 bases and J by 2 bases, with 10 bases left in between. In germline, CDR1 is LGHDT, CDR2 YNNKEL (reference sequence). The CDR3 is made up of 14 amino acids. The CDR3 protein is CASGIKTGANVLTF. In nucleotides, the CDR3 is TGTGCCAGCGGTATAAAGACTGGGGCCAACGTCCTGACTTTC.

This clone occurred a few times. The gene calls are TRBV6-2 or TRBV6-3 and TRBJ2-3; 8 bases agree with TRBD2. This CDR3 is 16 amino acids long. J was trimmed by 6 bases and V by 1 base; bases with no gene match: 9. Germline V lookup: CDR1 MNHEY, CDR2 SVGEGT. CDR3 in amino acids: CASSYYSSGSYDTQYF. In nucleotides, the CDR3 is TGTGCCAGCAGTTACTATTCGAGCGGGAGTTACGATACGCAGTATTTT.

This clone was detected ten times or more. The chain carries TRBV2 and TRBJ2-5; maybe TRBD2 (5 bases). V lost 4 bases to trimming and J lost 4 bases, with 16 bases between them. Germline assignment: CDR1 SNHLY and CDR2 FYNNEI. The CDR3 spans 15 residues. CDR3 coding DNA: TGTGCCAGCAGTGCGGAATCGCTAGCCCGAGAGACCCAGTACTTC. It codes for CASSAESLARETQYF.

The table lists this clone with many counts. This rearrangement joins TRBV7-9 to TRBJ2-1, with D unclear. V shed 5 bases and J shed 5 bases, with 10 bases lying between them. The CDR3 spans 13 residues. Germline CDR1 is SEHNR and CDR2 is FQNEAQ (reference sequence). CDR3 amino acids: CASSASVDNEQFF. The CDR3 coding sequence is TGTGCCAGCAGCGCTTCTGTAGACAATGAGCAGTTCTTC.

This clone was observed a few times. This is likely a read error, given that the CDR3 carries no conserved phenylalanine or tryptophan at its end. The chain is built from TRBV9 and TRBJ1-1; TRBD1 is a possible D gene (5 bases). Germline CDR1 is SGDLS and CDR2 is YYNGEE. This CDR3 comprises 13 residues. Trimming removed 0 bases from V and 4 bases from J, with 7 bases in between. The CDR3 loop reads CASSVGGATEAFL. The CDR3 DNA follows: TGTGCCAGCAGCGTAGGAGGGGCCACTGAAGCTTTCCTT.

This clone was observed a few times. V usage is TRBV6-1 and J usage is TRBJ2-1; 10 positions agree with TRBD1. The CDR3 length is 14 residues. The germline V gene encodes CDR1 MNHNS and CDR2 SASEGT. V lost 5 bases to trimming and J lost 8 bases; unmatched junction nucleotides: 6. The CDR3 DNA reads TGTGCCAGCAGTAGGACAGGGGGTAACGATGAGCAGTTCTTC. It translates to CASSRTGGNDEQFF.

This clone was detected once. This sequence joins TRBV18 and TRBJ1-1; D gene uncertain. The CDR3 spans 13 residues. Germline V CDR1 and CDR2: KGHSH, LQKENI. V lost 2 bases, J lost 1 base, and 5 bases lay in between. In DNA, the CDR3 is TGTGCCAGCTCACCAGACCAGAACACTGAAGCTTTCTTT. As protein: CASSPDQNTEAFF.

This clone was seen repeatedly, ten times or more. The CDR3 is CASSLHPKPQGASGNTIYF. The DNA for the CDR3 is TGTGCCAGCAGCTTACATCCCAAACCACAGGGGGCCTCTGGAAACACCATATATTTT. The rearrangement joins TRBV11-2 to TRBJ1-3; 9 positions match TRBD1. The germline V gene has CDR1 SGHAT and CDR2 FQNNGV. V lost 2 bases and J lost 0; bases outside the gene matches: 11. The CDR3 spans 19 residues.

By its share, this clone is medium-sized. The chain is built from TRBV20-1 and TRBJ1-4, with a possible D match to TRBD1 (6 bases). The germline gives CDR1 DFQATT, CDR2 SNEGSKA (reference sequence). The CDR3 runs to 17 residues. V was shortened by 3 bases and J by 8 bases, with 25 bases between the two germline ends. CDR3 in DNA: TGCAGTGCTAGGAACACAAGGCGGGGGGCCGGTGGGGAAAAACTGTTTTTT. This translates into CSARNTRRGAGGEKLFF.

This clone has just a few counts. Germline is not matched at one junction end, which may reflect a read error. V is TRBV10-3 and J is TRBJ1-1; tentative D call: TRBD1 (6 bases). CDR3 size: 16 residues. Germline values: CDR1 ENHRY, CDR2 SYGVKD. The CDR3 sequence is CAISGSAAGANTEAFF. The CDR3, as DNA: TGTGCCATCAGTGGGTCGGCGGCAGGGGCGAACACTGAGGCTTTCTTT.

The table lists this clone with many counts. V gene TRBV30 combines with J gene TRBJ2-3, with TRBD2 matching 13 bases. The CDR3 consists of 15 residues. Germline V gives CDR1 GTSNPN, CDR2 SVGIG (reference sequence). After removal of 6 bases from V and 7 bases from J, the junction contained 10 bases not matched to a gene. CDR3 region: CACPRTSGSGNTQYF. In nucleotides, the CDR3 is TGTGCCTGTCCACGGACTAGCGGGAGTGGGAATACGCAGTATTTT.

This clone is labeled medium-sized (0.01 to 0.1%). V usage is TRBV12-3 or TRBV12-4 and J usage is TRBJ2-7; 11 bases are a match to TRBD2. Trimming at V came to 2 bases and at J to 6 bases, leaving 0 bases not matched to a gene. This CDR3 is 13 amino acids long. The CDR3 loop reads CASSLTSGSEQYF. Here the CDR3 DNA reads TGTGCCAGCAGTTTAACTAGCGGGAGCGAGCAGTACTTC.

A note on this clone: At one of its ends the junction is not consistent with the germline gene, which may arise from a read error. Other DNA sequences of this sample code for an identical CDR3. The chain employs TRBV28 and TRBJ2-1; 8 bases match TRBD1. Germline CDR1 reads MDHEN; CDR2 reads SYDVKM. The CDR3 spans 19 residues. The CDR3 loop reads CASSSLGTGVRISYNEQFF. The CDR3 DNA reads TGTGCCAGCAGTTCACTCGGGACAGGTGTCCGAATCTCCTACAATGAGCAATTCTTC.

This clone was seen a handful of times. J is TRBJ2-3 and V is TRBV27; no firm D call. In germline, CDR1 is MNHEY, CDR2 SMNVEV (reference sequence). The CDR3 sequence is 12 residues long. Trimming stripped 5 bases from V and 5 bases from J, with 8 bases between. CDR3 sequence: CASSPVGDTQYF. As DNA, the CDR3 is TGTGCCAGCAGTCCCGTGGGAGATACGCAGTATTTT.

In this sample, this clone is medium-sized (0.01 to 0.1%). The rearrangement links TRBV20-1 to TRBJ2-3, with TRBD2 identical over 8 bases. This CDR3 is 14 amino acids long. CDR1 is DFQATT and CDR2 is SNEGSKA in the germline V gene (reference sequence). V shed 4 bases and J 4 bases; nucleotides not matched to a gene: 7. The CDR3 region is CSAKGAGAPDTQYF. The DNA for the CDR3 is TGCAGTGCTAAAGGAGCGGGAGCCCCAGATACGCAGTATTTT.

In its sample, this clone was seen many times. This chain connects TRBV18 to TRBJ2-1; 7 nucleotides match TRBD2. CDR3 length equals 12 residues. V lost 3 bases and J lost 8; bases outside the gene matches: 1. Germline V lookup: CDR1 KGHSH, CDR2 LQKENI. Here the CDR3 reads CASSPLADEQFF. CDR3 coding DNA: TGTGCCAGCTCACCTCTAGCGGATGAGCAGTTCTTC.

This clone was seen repeatedly, ten times or more. The chain uses TRBV6-2 or TRBV6-3 and TRBJ2-1; D unclear. The germline V gene encodes CDR1 MNHEY and CDR2 SVGEGT. CDR3 length: 16 residues. The V and J ends lost 8 bases and 9 bases respectively, with 26 bases between them. Here the CDR3 reads CASHKIAGNPSGEQFF. The CDR3, as DNA: TGTGCCAGCCATAAAATAGCCGGAAACCCTTCGGGTGAGCAGTTCTTC.